The 5 T cell receptor beta chains below all came from one sample that was sequenced in a study of T-cell memory formation after mild COVID-19. TCRdb called the 5' RACE reads again in MiXCR, with one record for every CDR3 protein. This table has fewer than 450,000 distinct CDR3 sequences, around 20% appearing once. Sequences were obtained from PBMCs or a T cell subset sorted from them (not recorded which). The receptors derive from an adult woman who had mild COVID-19 (a few samples of this study predate the infection). Cell type and time point are not known.

J is TRBJ1-5 and V is TRBV24-1; possible D gene TRBD1, 5 bases. The CDR3 totals 13 residues. The germline gives CDR1 KGHDR, CDR2 SFDVKD. The CDR3 coding sequence is TGTGCGAGCAGGGTGGGACCTTATCAGCCCCAGCATTTT. This gives the protein CASRVGPYQPQHF.

This clonotype came up a few times. The rearrangement joins TRBV4-3 to TRBJ2-7; a possible D gene is TRBD1 (5 bases). The CDR3 has 13 residues. Looked up from germline, CDR1 is LGHNA and CDR2 is YSLEER. With 3 bases removed from V and 3 bases from J, the gap between germline ends came to 9 bases. CDR3 amino acids: CASSHETDYEQYF. The CDR3 DNA reads TGCGCCAGCAGCCACGAGACAGACTACGAGCAGTACTTC.

This clonotype has only a few counts. The chain recombines TRBV20-1 with TRBJ1-5, with D maybe TRBD1 (5 bases). Germline CDR1 is DFQATT and CDR2 is SNEGSKA (reference sequence). The CDR3 contains 14 residues. V was cut by 6 bases and J by 1 base, with 13 bases left in between. The CDR3 DNA is TGCAGTGCCCTCAGGCGGGACAGCAATCAGCCCCAGCATTTT. This encodes CSALRRDSNQPQHF.

This clonotype was seen at least ten times. CDR3 nucleotides: TGTGCCAGCAGCCCGGGACAGGGTAAAGAGACCCAGTACTTC. Translated, it gives CASSPGQGKETQYF. The rearrangement links TRBV7-9 to TRBJ2-5, with 9 bases lining up with TRBD1. CDR1 and CDR2 (germline): SEHNR, FQNEAQ (reference sequence). This CDR3 region has 14 residues. The V gene end was trimmed by 5 bases and the J gene end by 3 bases; junction bases not matched to a gene: 4.

The rearrangement uses TRBV30 and TRBJ1-6, with D perhaps TRBD1 (6 bases). V shed 3 bases and J shed 9 bases, with 15 bases lying between them. CDR1 is GTSNPN, CDR2 SVGIG, per germline (reference sequence). CDR3 size: 14 residues. The CDR3 DNA reads as TGTGCCTGGAGGGGGGCAGGGTCGGGTTCACCCCTCCACTTT. It specifies CAWRGAGSGSPLHF.